This TCR beta chain was sequenced for a study of T cells after yellow fever vaccination. For TCR, cDNA came from 5'RACE template switching, which added a universal primer site and UMIs. Each CDR3 protein gets one entry after TCRdb re-called the 5' RACE reads with MiXCR. Seen here are about 300,000 distinct CDR3 sequences, around 4.1% observed once, and the top ten hold 20% to 25%. This clonotype has more than one count but fewer than ten. The CDR3 runs to 12 residues. Germline assignment: CDR1 LGHDT and CDR2 YNNKEL (reference sequence). V was cut by 0 bases and J by 8 bases, with 7 bases left in between.

This clonotype originated in a man younger than 35 who received the YFV17D yellow fever vaccine. This rearrangement joins TRBV3-1 to TRBJ1-2; D gene ambiguous. The sequencing used PBMCs, collected 5 days after the yellow fever booster vaccination. In DNA form, the CDR3 reads TGTGCCAGCAGCCAAGAAGGGTGGGGCTACACCTTC. It encodes CASSQEGWGYTF. Variable domain in full (rest from reference TRBV3-1 and TRBJ1-2): DTAVSQTPKYLVTQMGNDKSIKCEQNLGHDTMYWYKQDSKKFLKIMFSYNNKELIINETVPNRFSPKSPDKAHLNLHINSLELGDSAVYFCASSQEGWGYTFGSGTRLTVV.